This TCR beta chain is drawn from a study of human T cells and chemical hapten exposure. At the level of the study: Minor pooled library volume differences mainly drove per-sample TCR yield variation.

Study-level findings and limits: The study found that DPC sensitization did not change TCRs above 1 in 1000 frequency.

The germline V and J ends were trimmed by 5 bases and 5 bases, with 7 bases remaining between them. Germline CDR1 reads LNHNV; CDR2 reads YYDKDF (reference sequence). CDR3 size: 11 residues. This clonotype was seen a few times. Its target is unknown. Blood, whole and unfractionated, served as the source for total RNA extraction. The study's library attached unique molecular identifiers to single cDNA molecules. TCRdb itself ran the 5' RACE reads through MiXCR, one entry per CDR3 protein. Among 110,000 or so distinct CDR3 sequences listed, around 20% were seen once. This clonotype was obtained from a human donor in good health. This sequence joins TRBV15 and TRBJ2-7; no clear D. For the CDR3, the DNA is TGTGCCACCAGCGGCGATCACGAGCAGTACTTC. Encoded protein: CATSGDHEQYF. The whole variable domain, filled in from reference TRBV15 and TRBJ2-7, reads DAMVIQNPRYQVTQFGKPVTLSCSQTLNHNVMYWYQQKSSQAPKLLFHYYDKDFNNEADTPDNFQSRRPNTSFCFLDIRSPGLGDTAMYLCATSGDHEQYFGPGTRLTVT.